This TCR beta chain was sequenced in a study of cytomegalovirus exposure and HLA in healthy donors. Remarks on this clone: The target antigen is unknown.

Researchers ran the PCR with 60 Vbeta and 13 Jbeta primers. Profiled with immunoSEQ multiplex PCR; TCRdb holds only in-frame clones, not every one. This sample has some 150,000 clones, with about four fifths found just once. The length of the CDR3 is 15 residues. Germline V gene data show CDR1 as MNHEY and CDR2 as SMNVEV (reference sequence). V was pared by 0 bases and J by 6 bases, with 11 bases between. Notes on the study in general: Accurate HLA-A and HLA-B prediction from TCR beta sequences was reported for most subjects.

This clonotype was sampled from a male donor in good health and CMV-seronegative. Material for sequencing was PBMCs. V and J are TRBV27 and TRBJ2-2, with D perhaps TRBD2 (5 bases). CDR3 sequence (DNA): TGTGCCAGCAGTTTATCCAGCGGAGCAGCCGGGGAGCTGTTTTTT. Protein product: CASSLSSGAAGELFF.